The sequence of this TCR beta chain was determined in a study of T-cell memory formation after mild COVID-19. Across the whole study: Across donors, TCR clusters were largely donor specific. Overall study findings and caveats: The main location of contracting CD4+ clones was CM and EM, and that of contracting CD8+ clones was EMRA.

Sample barcodes and UMIs were carried by the TCR alpha and TCR beta cDNA libraries that 5'RACE generated with constant-segment primers. TCRdb itself ran the 5' RACE reads through MiXCR, one entry per CDR3 protein. The sample holds roughly 300,000 distinct CDR3 sequences, around 15% seen once. About this clonotype: The antigen is not known.

The TCR originated in a man aged 18-30 years who had mild COVID-19 (a few samples of this study predate the infection). Cell type and time point are not known. Material: PBMCs or a T cell subset sorted from them (not recorded which).

CDR3 region: CASSYLSGGNTIYF. The CDR3 nucleotides are TGTGCCAGCAGCTATTTATCGGGGGGAAACACCATATATTTT. The V call is TRBV3-1, the J call TRBJ1-3, with D unclear. CDR1 is LGHDT, CDR2 YNNKEL, per germline (reference sequence). Trimming stripped 5 bases from V and 4 bases from J, with 12 bases between. The CDR3 loop spans 14 amino acids.